This T cell receptor (beta chain) originates from a study of T cell repertoires in cytomegalovirus infection. A single record per CDR3 protein comes from TCRdb applying MiXCR to the reads. The sample shows hundreds of thousands of distinct CDR3 sequences, 33% of them seen only once. The CDR3 is 14 residues long. Trimming removed 5 bases at V and 4 bases at J, with 14 bases between. Only a few counts were recorded for this clonotype. Its antigen is not identified. J is TRBJ1-2 and V is TRBV12-3 or TRBV12-4, with TRBD1 as a possible D gene (6 bases). This material consisted of cultured PBMCs, taken from culture after CMV antigen stimulation. This sequence originates from a human donor in good health (CMV status not recorded). Some clones in this sample may be carry-over from other donors' samples. CDR3 sequence: CASSQGRGGYGYTF. The CDR3 DNA reads TGTGCCAGCAGTCAAGGCAGGGGCGGCTATGGCTACACCTTC.